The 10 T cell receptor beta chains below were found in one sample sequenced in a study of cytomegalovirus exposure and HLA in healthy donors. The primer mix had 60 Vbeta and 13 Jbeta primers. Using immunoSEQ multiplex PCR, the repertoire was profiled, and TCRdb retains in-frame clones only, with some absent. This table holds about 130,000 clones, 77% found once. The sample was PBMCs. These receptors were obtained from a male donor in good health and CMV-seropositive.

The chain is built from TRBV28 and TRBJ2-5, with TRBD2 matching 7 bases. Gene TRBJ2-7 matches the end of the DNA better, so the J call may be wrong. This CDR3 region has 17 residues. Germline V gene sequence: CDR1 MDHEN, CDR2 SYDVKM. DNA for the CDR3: TGTGCCAGCAGTAGGGGCGGGGGTGGTTCAGACCCCTACGAGCAGTACTTC. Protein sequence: CASSRGGGGSDPYEQYF.

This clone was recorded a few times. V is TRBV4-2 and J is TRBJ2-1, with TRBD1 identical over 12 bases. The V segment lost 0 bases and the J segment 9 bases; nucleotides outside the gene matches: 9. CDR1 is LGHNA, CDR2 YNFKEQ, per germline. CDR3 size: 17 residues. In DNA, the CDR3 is TGTGCCAGCAGCCAAGATGCCCCGGGACAGGGGGCTATTGAGCAGTTCTTC. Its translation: CASSQDAPGQGAIEQFF.

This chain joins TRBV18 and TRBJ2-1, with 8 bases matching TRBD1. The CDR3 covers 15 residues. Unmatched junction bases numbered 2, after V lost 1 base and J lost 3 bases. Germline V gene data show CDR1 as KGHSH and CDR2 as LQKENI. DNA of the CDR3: TGTGCCAGCTCACCACGGGACAGGTACTACAATGAGCAGTTCTTC. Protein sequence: CASSPRDRYYNEQFF.

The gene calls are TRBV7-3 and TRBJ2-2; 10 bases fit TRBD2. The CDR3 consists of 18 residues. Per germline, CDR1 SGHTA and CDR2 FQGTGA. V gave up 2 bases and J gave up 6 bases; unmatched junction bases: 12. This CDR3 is CASSLRALAGEGAGELFF. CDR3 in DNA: TGTGCCAGCAGCTTACGCGCTCTAGCGGGAGAGGGGGCCGGGGAGCTGTTTTTT.

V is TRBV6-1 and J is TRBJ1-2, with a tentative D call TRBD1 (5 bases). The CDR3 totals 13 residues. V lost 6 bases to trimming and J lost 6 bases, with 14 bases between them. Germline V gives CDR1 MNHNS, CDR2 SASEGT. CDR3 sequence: CASSLIQGNGYTF. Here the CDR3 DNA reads TGTGCCAGCAGCTTAATCCAGGGTAATGGCTACACCTTC.

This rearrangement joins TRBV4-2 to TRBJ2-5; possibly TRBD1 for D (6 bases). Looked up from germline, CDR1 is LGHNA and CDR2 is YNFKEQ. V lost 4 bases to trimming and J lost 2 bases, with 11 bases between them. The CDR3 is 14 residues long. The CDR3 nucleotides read TGTGCCAGCAGCCCGGTCGGGACACAAGAGACCCAGTACTTC. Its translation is CASSPVGTQETQYF.

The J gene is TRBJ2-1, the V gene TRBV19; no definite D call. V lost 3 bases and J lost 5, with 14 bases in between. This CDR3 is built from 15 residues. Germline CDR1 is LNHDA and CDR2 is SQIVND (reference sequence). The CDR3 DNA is TGTGCCAGTAGTATTCGAGGATCAAGCAACAATGAGCAGTTCTTC. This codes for CASSIRGSSNNEQFF.

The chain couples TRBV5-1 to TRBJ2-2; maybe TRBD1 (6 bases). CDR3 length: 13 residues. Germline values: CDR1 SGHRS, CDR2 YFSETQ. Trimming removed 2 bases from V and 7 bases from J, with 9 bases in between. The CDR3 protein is CASSLSDSGELFF. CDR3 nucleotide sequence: TGCGCCAGCAGCTTATCGGACAGCGGGGAGCTGTTTTTT. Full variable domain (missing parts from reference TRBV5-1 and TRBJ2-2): KAGVTQTPRYLIKTRGQQVTLSCSPISGHRSVSWYQQTPGQGLQFLFEYFSETQRNKGNFPGRFSGRQFSNSRSEMNVSTLELGDSALYLCASSLSDSGELFFGEGSRLTVL.

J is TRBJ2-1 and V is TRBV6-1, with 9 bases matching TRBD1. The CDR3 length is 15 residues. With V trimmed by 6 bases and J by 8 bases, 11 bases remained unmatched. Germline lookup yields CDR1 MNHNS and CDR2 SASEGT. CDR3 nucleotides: TGTGCCAGCAGCCTGGGACAGGGAAGACGCGATGAGCAGTTCTTC. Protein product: CASSLGQGRRDEQFF.

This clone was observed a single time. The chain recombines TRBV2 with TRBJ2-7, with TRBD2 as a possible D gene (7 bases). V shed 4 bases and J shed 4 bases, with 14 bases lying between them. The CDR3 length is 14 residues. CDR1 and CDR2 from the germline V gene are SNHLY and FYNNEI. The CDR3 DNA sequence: TGTGCCAGCAGTGCGGGCAGGGGAGGGTACGAGCAGTACTTC. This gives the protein CASSAGRGGYEQYF.